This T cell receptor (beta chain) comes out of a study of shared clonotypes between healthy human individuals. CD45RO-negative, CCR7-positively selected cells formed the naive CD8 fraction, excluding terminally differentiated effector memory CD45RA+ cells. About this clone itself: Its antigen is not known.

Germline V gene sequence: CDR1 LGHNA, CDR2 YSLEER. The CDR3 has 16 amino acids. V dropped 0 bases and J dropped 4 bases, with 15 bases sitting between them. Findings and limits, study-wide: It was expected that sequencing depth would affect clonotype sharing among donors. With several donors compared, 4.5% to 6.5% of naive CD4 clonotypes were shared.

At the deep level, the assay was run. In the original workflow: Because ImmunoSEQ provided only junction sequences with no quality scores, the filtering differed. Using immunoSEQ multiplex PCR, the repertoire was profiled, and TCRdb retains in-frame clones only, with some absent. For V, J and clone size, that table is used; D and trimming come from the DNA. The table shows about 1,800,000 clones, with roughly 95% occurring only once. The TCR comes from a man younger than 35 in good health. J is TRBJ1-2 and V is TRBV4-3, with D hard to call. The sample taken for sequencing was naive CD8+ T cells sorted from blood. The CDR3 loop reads CASSQDGEGIGYGYTF. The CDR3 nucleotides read TGCGCCAGCAGCCAAGATGGTGAGGGTATTGGCTATGGCTACACCTTC.